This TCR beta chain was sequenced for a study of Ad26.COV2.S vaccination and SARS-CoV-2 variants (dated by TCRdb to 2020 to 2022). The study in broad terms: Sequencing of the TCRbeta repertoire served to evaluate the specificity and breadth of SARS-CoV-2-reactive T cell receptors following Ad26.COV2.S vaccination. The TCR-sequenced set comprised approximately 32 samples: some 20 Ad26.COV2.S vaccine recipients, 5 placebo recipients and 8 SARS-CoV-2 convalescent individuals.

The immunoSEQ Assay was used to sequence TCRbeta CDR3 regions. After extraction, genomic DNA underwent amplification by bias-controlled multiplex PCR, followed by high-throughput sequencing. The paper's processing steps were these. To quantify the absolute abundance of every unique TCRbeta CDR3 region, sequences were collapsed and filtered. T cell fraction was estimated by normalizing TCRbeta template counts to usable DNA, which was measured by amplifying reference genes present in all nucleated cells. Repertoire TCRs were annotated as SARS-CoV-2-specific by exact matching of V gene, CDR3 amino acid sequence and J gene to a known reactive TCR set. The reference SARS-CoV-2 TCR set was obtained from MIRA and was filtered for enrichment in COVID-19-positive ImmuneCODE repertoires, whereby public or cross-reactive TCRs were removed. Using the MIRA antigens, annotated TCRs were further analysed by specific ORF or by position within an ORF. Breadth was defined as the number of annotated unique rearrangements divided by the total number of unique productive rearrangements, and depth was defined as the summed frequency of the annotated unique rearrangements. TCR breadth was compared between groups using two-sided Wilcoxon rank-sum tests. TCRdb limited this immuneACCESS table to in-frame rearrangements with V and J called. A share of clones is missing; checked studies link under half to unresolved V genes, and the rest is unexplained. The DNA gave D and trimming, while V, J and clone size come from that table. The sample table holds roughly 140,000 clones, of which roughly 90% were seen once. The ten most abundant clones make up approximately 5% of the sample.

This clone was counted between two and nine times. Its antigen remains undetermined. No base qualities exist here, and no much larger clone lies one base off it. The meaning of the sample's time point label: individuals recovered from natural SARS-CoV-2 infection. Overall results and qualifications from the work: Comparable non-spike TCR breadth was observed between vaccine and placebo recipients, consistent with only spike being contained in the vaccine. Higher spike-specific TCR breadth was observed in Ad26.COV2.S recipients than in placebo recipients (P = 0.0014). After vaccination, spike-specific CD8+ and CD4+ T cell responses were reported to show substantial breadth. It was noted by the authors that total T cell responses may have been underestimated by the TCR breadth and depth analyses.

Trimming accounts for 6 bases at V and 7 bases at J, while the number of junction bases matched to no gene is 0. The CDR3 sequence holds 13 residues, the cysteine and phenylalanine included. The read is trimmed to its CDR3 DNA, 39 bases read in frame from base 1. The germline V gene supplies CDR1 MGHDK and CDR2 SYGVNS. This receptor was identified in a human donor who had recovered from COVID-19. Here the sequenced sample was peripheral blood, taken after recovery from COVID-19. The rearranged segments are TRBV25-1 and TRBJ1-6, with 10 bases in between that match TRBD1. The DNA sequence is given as TGTGCCAGCAGGGACAGGGGGAATTCACCCCTCCACTTT. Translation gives CASRDRGNSPLHF.